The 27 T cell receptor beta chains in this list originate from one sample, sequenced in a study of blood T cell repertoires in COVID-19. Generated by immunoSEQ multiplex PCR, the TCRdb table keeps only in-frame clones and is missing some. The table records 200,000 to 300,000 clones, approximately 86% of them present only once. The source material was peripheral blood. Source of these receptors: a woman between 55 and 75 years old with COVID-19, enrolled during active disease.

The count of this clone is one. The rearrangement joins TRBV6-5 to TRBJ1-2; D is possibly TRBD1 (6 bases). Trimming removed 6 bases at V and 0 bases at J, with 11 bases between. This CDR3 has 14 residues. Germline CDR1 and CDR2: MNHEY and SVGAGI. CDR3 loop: CASSPGQTNYGYTF. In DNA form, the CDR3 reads TGTGCCAGCAGCCCGGGACAAACTAACTATGGCTACACCTTC.

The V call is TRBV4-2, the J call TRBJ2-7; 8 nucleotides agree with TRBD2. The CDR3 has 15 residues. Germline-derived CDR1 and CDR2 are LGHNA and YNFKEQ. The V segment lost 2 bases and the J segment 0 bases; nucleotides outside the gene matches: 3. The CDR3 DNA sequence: TGTGCCAGCAGCCAACCTACTAGCGGCTCCTACGAGCAGTACTTC. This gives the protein CASSQPTSGSYEQYF.

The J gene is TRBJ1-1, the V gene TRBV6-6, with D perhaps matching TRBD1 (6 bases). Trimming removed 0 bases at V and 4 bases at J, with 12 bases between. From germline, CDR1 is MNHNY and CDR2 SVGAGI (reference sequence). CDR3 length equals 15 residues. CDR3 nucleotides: TGTGCCAGCAGTTACTCGACAGGACGGAGCACTGAAGCTTTCTTT. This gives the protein CASSYSTGRSTEAFF.

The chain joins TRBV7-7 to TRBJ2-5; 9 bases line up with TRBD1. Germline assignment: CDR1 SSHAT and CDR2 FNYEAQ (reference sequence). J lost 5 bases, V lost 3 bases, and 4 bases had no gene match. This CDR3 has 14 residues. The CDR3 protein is CASSLTGGGETQYF. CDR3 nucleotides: TGTGCCAGCAGCTTGACAGGGGGTGGCGAGACCCAGTACTTC.

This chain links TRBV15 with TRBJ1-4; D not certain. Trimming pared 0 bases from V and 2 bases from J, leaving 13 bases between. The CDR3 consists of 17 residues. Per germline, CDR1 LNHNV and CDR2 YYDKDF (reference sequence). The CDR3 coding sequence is TGTGCCACCAGCAGAGATAGATTGGGAGGGACTAATGAAAAACTGTTTTTT. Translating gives CATSRDRLGGTNEKLFF.

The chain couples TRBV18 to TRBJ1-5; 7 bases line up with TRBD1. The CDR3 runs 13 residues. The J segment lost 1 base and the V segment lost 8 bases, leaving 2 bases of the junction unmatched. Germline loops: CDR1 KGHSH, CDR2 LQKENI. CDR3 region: CASQGQSNQPQHF. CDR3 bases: TGTGCCAGCCAGGGACAGAGCAATCAGCCCCAGCATTTT.

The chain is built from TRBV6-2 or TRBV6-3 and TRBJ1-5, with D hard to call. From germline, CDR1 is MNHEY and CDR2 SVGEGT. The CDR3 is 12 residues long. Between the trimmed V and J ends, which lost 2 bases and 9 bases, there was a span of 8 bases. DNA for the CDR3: TGTGCCAGCAGTTACCGCGTGATGCCCCAGCATTTT. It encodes CASSYRVMPQHF.

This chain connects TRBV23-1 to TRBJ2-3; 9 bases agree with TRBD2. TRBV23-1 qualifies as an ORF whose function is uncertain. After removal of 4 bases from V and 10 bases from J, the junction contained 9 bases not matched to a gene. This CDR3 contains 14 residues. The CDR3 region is CASSPGLAAGPQYF. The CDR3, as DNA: TGCGCCAGCAGTCCGGGACTAGCCGCCGGGCCGCAGTATTTT.

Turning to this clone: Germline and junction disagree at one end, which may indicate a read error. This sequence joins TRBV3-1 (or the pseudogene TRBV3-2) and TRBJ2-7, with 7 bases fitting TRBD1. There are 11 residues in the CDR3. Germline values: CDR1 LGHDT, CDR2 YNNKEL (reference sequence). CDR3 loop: CASSQGDRVHF. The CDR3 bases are TGTGCCAGCAGCCAAGGAGACAGGGTACACTTC.

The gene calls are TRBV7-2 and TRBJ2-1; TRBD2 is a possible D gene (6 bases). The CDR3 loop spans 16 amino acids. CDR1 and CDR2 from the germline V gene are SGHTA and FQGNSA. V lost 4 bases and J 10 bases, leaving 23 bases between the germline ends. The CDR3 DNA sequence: TGTGCCAGCAGCTCAACAGCGGGCCTGGGGATGGCGGAGCAGTTCTTC. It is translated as CASSSTAGLGMAEQFF.

The CDR3 sequence: CARALGGFGYTF. The DNA of the CDR3 is TGTGCCAGAGCCCTCGGGGGGTTCGGCTACACCTTC. The genes are TRBV21-1 and TRBJ1-2. TRBV21-1 is tagged as a pseudogene. The CDR3 sequence is 12 residues long.

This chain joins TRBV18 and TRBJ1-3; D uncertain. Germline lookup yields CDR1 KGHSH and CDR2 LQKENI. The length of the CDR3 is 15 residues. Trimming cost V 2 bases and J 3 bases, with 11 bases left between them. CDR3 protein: CASSPGSGSGNTIYF. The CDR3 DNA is TGTGCCAGCTCACCAGGATCGGGGAGTGGAAACACCATATATTTT.

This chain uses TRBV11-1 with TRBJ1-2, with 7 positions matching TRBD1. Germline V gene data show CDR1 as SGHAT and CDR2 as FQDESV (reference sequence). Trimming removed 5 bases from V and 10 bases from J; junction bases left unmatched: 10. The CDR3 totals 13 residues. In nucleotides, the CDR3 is TGTGCCAGCAGCCCGGACAGGTCGATCGCCTACACCTTC. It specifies CASSPDRSIAYTF.

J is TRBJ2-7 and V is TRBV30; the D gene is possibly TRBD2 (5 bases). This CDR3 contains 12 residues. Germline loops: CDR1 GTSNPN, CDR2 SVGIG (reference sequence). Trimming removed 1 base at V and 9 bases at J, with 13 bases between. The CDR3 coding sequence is TGTGCCTGGAGTGCGGTTACTAGTGTGCAGTACTTC. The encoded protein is CAWSAVTSVQYF.

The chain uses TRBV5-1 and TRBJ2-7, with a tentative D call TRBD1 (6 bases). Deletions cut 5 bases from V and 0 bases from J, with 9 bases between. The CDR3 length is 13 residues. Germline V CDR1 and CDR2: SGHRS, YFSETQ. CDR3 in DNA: TGCGCCAGCAGTGACAGGAGCTCCTACGAGCAGTACTTC. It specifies CASSDRSSYEQYF.

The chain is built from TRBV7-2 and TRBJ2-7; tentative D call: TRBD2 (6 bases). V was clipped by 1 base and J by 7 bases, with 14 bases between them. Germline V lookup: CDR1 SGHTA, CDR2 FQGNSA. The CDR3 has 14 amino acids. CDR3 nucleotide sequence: TGTGCCAGCAGCTTAGATGCAGGGACTGAGGAGCAGTACTTC. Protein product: CASSLDAGTEEQYF. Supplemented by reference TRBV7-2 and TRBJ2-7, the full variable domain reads GAGVSQSPSNKVTEKGKDVELRCDPISGHTALYWYRQSLGQGLEFLIYFQGNSAPDKSGLPSDRFSAERTGGSVSTLTIQRTQQEDSAVYLCASSLDAGTEEQYFGPGTRLTVT.

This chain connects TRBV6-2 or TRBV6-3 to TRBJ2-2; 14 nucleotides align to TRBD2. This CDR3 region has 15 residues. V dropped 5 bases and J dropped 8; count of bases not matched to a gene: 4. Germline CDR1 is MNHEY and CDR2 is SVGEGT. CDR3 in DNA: TGTGCCAGCAGTGGGACTAGCGGGAGTGTAGGGGAGCTGTTTTTT. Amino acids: CASSGTSGSVGELFF.

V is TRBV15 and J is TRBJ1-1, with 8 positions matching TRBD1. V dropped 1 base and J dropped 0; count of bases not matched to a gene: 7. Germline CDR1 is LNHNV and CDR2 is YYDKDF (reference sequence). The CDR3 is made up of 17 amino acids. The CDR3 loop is CATSRVGSGGMNTEAFF. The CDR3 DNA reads TGTGCCACCAGCAGAGTGGGATCAGGGGGCATGAACACTGAAGCTTTCTTT.

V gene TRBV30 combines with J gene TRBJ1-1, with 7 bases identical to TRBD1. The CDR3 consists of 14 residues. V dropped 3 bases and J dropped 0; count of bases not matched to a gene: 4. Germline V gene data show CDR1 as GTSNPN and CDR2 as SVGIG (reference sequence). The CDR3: CAWRGTDLNTEAFF. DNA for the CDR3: TGTGCCTGGAGGGGGACAGACCTGAACACTGAAGCTTTCTTT.

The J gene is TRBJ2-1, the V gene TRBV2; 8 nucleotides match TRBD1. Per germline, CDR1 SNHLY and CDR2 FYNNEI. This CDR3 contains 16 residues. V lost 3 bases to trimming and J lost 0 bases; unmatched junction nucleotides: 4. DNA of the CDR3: TGTGCCAGCAGTGAGGGAGGACAGGGCTCCTACAATGAGCAGTTCTTC. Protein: CASSEGGQGSYNEQFF.

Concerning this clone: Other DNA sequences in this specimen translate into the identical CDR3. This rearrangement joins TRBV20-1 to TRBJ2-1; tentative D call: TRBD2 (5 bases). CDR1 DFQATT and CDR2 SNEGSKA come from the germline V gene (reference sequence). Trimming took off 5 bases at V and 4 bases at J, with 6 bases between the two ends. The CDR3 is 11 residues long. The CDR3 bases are TGCAGTGCTCGGGGATACAATGAGCAGTTCTTC. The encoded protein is CSARGYNEQFF.

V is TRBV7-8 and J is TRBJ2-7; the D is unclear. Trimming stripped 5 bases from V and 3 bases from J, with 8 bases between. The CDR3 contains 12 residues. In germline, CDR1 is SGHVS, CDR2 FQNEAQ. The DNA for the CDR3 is TGTGCCAGCAGCCTGCAGATCTACGAGCAGTACTTC. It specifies CASSLQIYEQYF.

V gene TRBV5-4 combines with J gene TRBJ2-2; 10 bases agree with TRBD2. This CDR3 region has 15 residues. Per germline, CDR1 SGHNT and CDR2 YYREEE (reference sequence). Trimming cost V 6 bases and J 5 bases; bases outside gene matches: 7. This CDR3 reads CASTFGLAATGELFF. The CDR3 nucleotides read TGTGCCAGCACCTTCGGACTAGCGGCGACCGGGGAGCTGTTTTTT.

The CDR3 DNA follows: TGTGCCAGCACCGGCAGGGGTACTGAAGCTTTCTTT. Amino acids: CASTGRGTEAFF. The V and J genes are TRBV6-5 and TRBJ1-1; a weak D match, TRBD1 (6 bases). Germline V gene data show CDR1 as MNHEY and CDR2 as SVGAGI. Trimming left V 7 bases short and J 5 bases short, with 11 bases between. The CDR3 consists of 12 residues.

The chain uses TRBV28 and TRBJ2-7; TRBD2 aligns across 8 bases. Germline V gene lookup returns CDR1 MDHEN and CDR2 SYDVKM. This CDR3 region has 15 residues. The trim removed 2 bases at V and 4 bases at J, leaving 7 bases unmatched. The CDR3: CASSLAGVAGYEQYF. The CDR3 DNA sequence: TGTGCCAGCAGTTTAGCGGGGGTAGCGGGGTACGAGCAGTACTTC.

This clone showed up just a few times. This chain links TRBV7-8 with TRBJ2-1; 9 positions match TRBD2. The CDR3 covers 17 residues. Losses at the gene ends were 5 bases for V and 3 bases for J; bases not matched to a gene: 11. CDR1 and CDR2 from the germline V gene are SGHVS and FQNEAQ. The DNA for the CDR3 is TGTGCCAGCAGCCCACGGGTCGCGGGAGGGAACTACAATGAGCAGTTCTTC. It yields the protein CASSPRVAGGNYNEQFF.

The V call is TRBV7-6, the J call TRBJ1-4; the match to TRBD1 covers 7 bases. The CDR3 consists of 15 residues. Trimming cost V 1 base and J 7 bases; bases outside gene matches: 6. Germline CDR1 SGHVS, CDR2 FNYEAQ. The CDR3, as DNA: TGTGCCAGCAGCTTAGTGAGGGGGCAGTCTGAAAAACTGTTTTTT. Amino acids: CASSLVRGQSEKLFF.